The T cell receptor (beta chain) under discussion was sequenced for a study of neurological immune-mediated disorders. Trimming pared 5 bases from V and 5 bases from J, leaving 15 bases between. This CDR3 region has 14 residues. CDR1 is SGHRS and CDR2 is YFSETQ in the germline V gene. This clonotype was counted many times. TCRdb reprocessed the 5' RACE reads with MiXCR, giving one entry per CDR3 protein. The data hold about 14,000 distinct CDR3 sequences, with 8.5% to 12% observed a single time. This chain joins TRBV5-1 and TRBJ2-3; D could derive from TRBD1 or TRBD2 (5 bases each). Sequencing was done on a sample of PBMCs. The receptor was derived from a woman in her thirties or forties in good health. This CDR3 reads CASSGGGAGDTQYF. CDR3 nucleotide sequence: TGCGCCAGCAGTGGTGGGGGTGCGGGAGATACGCAGTATTTT.